The clone carrying this T cell receptor beta chain was observed a few times. This specimen belongs to a study of T-cell memory formation after mild COVID-19. Trimming cost V 4 bases and J 0 bases, with 9 bases left between them. Germline loops: CDR1 ENHRY, CDR2 SYGVKD. CDR3 length equals 15 residues. TCRdb recomputed calls from the 5' RACE reads with MiXCR, one row per CDR3 protein. The sample lists around 99,000 distinct CDR3 sequences; about an eighth were seen once. V is TRBV10-3 and J is TRBJ2-2, with a possible D match to TRBD1 (5 bases). This TCR derives from a man younger than 30 who had mild COVID-19 (a few samples of this study predate the infection). Cell type and time point are not known. The sequencing input was PBMCs or a T cell subset sorted from them (not recorded which). The CDR3 nucleotides are TGTGCCATCAGTGGGGCACAGGCGAACACCGGGGAGCTGTTTTTT. Protein product: CAISGAQANTGELFF.